Each of the 21 T cell receptor beta chains below was sequenced from the same sample in a study of shared clonotypes between healthy human individuals. This table comes from immunoSEQ multiplex PCR, and its TCRdb copy is limited to in-frame clones, with some not included. The table records approximately 980,000 clones, 60% to 85% of them present only once. The source material was memory CD4+ T cells sorted from blood. The subset is: CD45RA-negative fraction. Receptors were obtained from a man aged 18 to 30 in good health.

This clone appeared a few times. The chain is built from TRBV4-3 and TRBJ1-5; D is unresolved. CDR3 length: 15 residues. Per germline, CDR1 LGHNA and CDR2 YSLEER. Trimming cost V 0 bases and J 6 bases, with 12 bases left between them. CDR3 in DNA: TGCGCCAGCAGCCAAGATATAACCTCGGCTCAGCCCCAGCATTTT. Amino acids: CASSQDITSAQPQHF.

The chain is built from TRBV6-1 and TRBJ2-3, with 8 bases matching TRBD1. Per germline, CDR1 MNHNS and CDR2 SASEGT. The CDR3 extends over 15 amino acids. V was pared by 6 bases and J by 1 base, with 6 bases of the junction left unmatched. As DNA, the CDR3 is TGTGCCAGCAGAAACAGGGGGGACGGCACAGATACGCAGTATTTT. This gives the protein CASRNRGDGTDTQYF.

The rearrangement joins TRBV7-9 to TRBJ1-4; D perhaps matches TRBD1 (5 bases). Trimming took off 5 bases at V and 8 bases at J, with 18 bases between the two ends. CDR3 length equals 15 residues. The germline V gene encodes CDR1 SEHNR and CDR2 FQNEAQ (reference sequence). The CDR3 region is CASSPSLGAGEKLFF. DNA for the CDR3: TGTGCCAGCAGCCCTTCCTTAGGGGCAGGGGAAAAACTGTTTTTT.

This chain connects TRBV21-1 to TRBJ2-1; the DNA was not compared with TRBD2, the D call given in the table. TRBV21-1 is an annotated pseudogene. CDR3 size: 16 residues. CDR3 loop: CASSKGASGRYNEQFF. The CDR3 DNA is TGTGCCAGCAGCAAAGGGGCTAGCGGGAGATACAATGAGCAGTTCTTC.

J is TRBJ2-7 and V is TRBV6-6, with 7 bases aligning to TRBD2. Losses at the gene ends were 0 bases for V and 3 bases for J; bases not matched to a gene: 5. This CDR3 contains 15 residues. Looked up from germline, CDR1 is MNHNY and CDR2 is SVGAGI (reference sequence). CDR3 DNA: TGTGCCAGCAGTTACTCGGGGCAGCGGGGCTACGAGCAGTACTTC. It yields the protein CASSYSGQRGYEQYF.

A word on this clone: One base away lies a much larger clone, so this may be a sequencing read error. This sequence joins TRBV6-1 and TRBJ1-5, with D maybe TRBD1 (6 bases). V lost 1 base and J 1 base, leaving 8 bases between the germline ends. The CDR3 runs 15 residues. Germline V gene lookup returns CDR1 MNHNS and CDR2 SASEGT. The CDR3 DNA is TGTGCCAGCAGTGAAGGGACAGAGAGCAATCAGCCCCAGCATTTT. This sequence encodes CASSEGTESNQPQHF.

J is TRBJ2-1 and V is TRBV30; D remains unclear. V lost 3 bases, J lost 4 bases, and 10 bases lay in between. CDR3 size: 13 residues. Germline-derived CDR1 and CDR2 are GTSNPN and SVGIG (reference sequence). In nucleotides, the CDR3 is TGTGCCTGGAGCCCGTACTCGTACAATGAGCAGTTCTTC. It is translated as CAWSPYSYNEQFF.

This chain links TRBV14 with TRBJ1-6; D is uncertain. V lost 0 bases, J lost 8 bases, and 11 bases lay in between. The CDR3 is 15 amino acids. The germline V gene has CDR1 SGHDN and CDR2 FVKESK. The CDR3 here is CASSQDNFYHSPLHF. The CDR3 nucleotides read TGTGCCAGCAGCCAAGATAACTTTTATCATTCACCCCTCCACTTT.

This chain links TRBV18 with TRBJ2-5, with D unclear. The CDR3 consists of 14 residues. The germline V and J ends were trimmed by 3 bases and 5 bases, with 13 bases remaining between them. The germline CDR1 and CDR2 sequences are KGHSH and LQKENI. CDR3 coding DNA: TGTGCCAGCTCACCTAACACCGGGCCTGAGACCCAGTACTTC. Residues: CASSPNTGPETQYF.

This clone appeared many times. Other DNA sequences of this sample code for an identical CDR3. The rearrangement links TRBV5-6 to TRBJ1-1, with D maybe TRBD1 (6 bases). With 0 bases removed from V and 4 bases from J, the gap between germline ends came to 10 bases. The germline V gene has CDR1 SGHDT and CDR2 YYEEEE. The CDR3 totals 14 residues. The CDR3 DNA reads TGTGCCAGCAGCTTGGAAGGGGGGCGCACTGAAGCTTTCTTT. Its protein is CASSLEGGRTEAFF.

The chain recombines TRBV9 with TRBJ1-1; D is ambiguous. The V and J ends lost 4 bases and 1 base respectively, with 8 bases between them. The CDR3 length is 13 residues. Per the germline V gene, CDR1 is SGDLS and CDR2 is YYNGEE. CDR3 amino acids: CASSNTPNTEAFF. As DNA, the CDR3 is TGTGCCAGCAGCAACACTCCGAACACTGAAGCTTTCTTT.

This clone was observed a few times. The chain carries TRBV20-1 and TRBJ1-2; no definite D call. Trimming took off 5 bases at V and 6 bases at J, with 10 bases between the two ends. This CDR3 contains 11 residues. Germline CDR1 reads DFQATT; CDR2 reads SNEGSKA (reference sequence). The CDR3 loop reads CSAPPGDGYTF. The CDR3 nucleotides read TGCAGTGCTCCCCCGGGTGATGGCTACACCTTC.

This clone has just a few counts. V usage is TRBV4-1 and J usage is TRBJ1-2, with a weak D call TRBD1 (5 bases). This CDR3 spans 15 amino acids. The germline V gene encodes CDR1 MGHRA and CDR2 YSYEKL. Trimming took off 0 bases at V and 8 bases at J, with 16 bases between the two ends. The CDR3 DNA is TGCGCCAGCAGCCAAGATAGGGTCAGGGTAGGGGGCTACACCTTC. As protein: CASSQDRVRVGGYTF.

V usage is TRBV5-6 and J usage is TRBJ2-1, with 8 positions matching TRBD2. J lost 1 base, V lost 3 bases, and 3 bases had no gene match. Germline CDR1 and CDR2: SGHDT and YYEEEE. This CDR3 comprises 15 residues. In DNA, the CDR3 is TGTGCCAGCAGCTGGTCTAGCGGGTCCTACAATGAGCAGTTCTTC. Translating gives CASSWSSGSYNEQFF.

A single count supports this clone. V gene TRBV5-1 combines with J gene TRBJ2-6; tentative D call: TRBD1 (5 bases). The germline V gene encodes CDR1 SGHRS and CDR2 YFSETQ. The CDR3 consists of 15 residues. Trimming removed 2 bases at V and 0 bases at J, with 6 bases between. The DNA of the CDR3 is TGCGCCAGCAGCTTCGACAGCTCTGGGGCCAACGTCCTGACTTTC. It encodes CASSFDSSGANVLTF.

The chain carries TRBV6-1 and TRBJ1-2; D not resolved. V lost 1 base and J 7 bases, leaving 16 bases between the germline ends. The CDR3 is 15 amino acids. Germline V gene sequence: CDR1 MNHNS, CDR2 SASEGT. The CDR3 DNA is TGTGCCAGCAGTGAAGGACAACGCGGTGGCGGTGGCTACACCTTC. Residues: CASSEGQRGGGGYTF.

The chain employs TRBV19 and TRBJ2-7, with a tentative D call TRBD2 (5 bases). Trimming removed 7 bases at V and 3 bases at J, with 13 bases between. Per germline, CDR1 LNHDA and CDR2 SQIVND (reference sequence). The CDR3 is made up of 13 amino acids. CDR3 nucleotide sequence: TGTGCCAGTAAGAGTAGCGTCGGCTACGAGCAGTACTTC. It is translated as CASKSSVGYEQYF.

The genes are TRBV2 and TRBJ2-7; TRBD1 is a possible D gene (6 bases). This CDR3 is 14 amino acids long. The ends were cut back, 6 bases at V and 0 bases at J, with 12 bases in the middle. In germline, CDR1 is SNHLY, CDR2 FYNNEI. The CDR3 is CASSGQPTSYEQYF. Written as DNA, the CDR3 is TGTGCCAGCAGCGGACAGCCGACCTCCTACGAGCAGTACTTC.

As to this clone: This sample includes further DNA sequences coding for the same CDR3. The chain carries TRBV5-1 and TRBJ2-1, with D possibly matching TRBD2 (5 bases). The CDR3 covers 11 residues. Deletions cut 0 bases from V and 13 bases from J, with 8 bases between. Germline CDR1 and CDR2: SGHRS and YFSETQ. The CDR3: CASSLDRGQFF. In DNA, the CDR3 is TGCGCCAGCAGCTTGGATCGGGGTCAGTTCTTC.

This clone has just one count. The V call is TRBV5-1, the J call TRBJ2-3, with TRBD1 identical over 8 bases. The CDR3 extends over 16 amino acids. Germline lookup yields CDR1 SGHRS and CDR2 YFSETQ. V trimming: 2 bases; J trimming: 2 bases; junction bases outside the gene matches: 7. The CDR3: CASSFVGTGVTDTQYF. The CDR3 bases are TGCGCCAGCAGCTTCGTCGGGACAGGAGTCACAGATACGCAGTATTTT.

The chain employs TRBV10-3 and TRBJ2-7; the D is unclear. V lost 3 bases to trimming and J lost 5 bases, with 8 bases between them. This CDR3 comprises 12 residues. Germline CDR1 and CDR2: ENHRY and SYGVKD. The chain's CDR3 is CAISDAEHEQYF. The CDR3 DNA sequence: TGTGCCATCAGTGATGCGGAACACGAGCAGTACTTC.